Each of the 22 T cell receptor beta chains below was sequenced from the same sample in a study of blood T cell repertoires in COVID-19. Sequencing used immunoSEQ multiplex PCR; TCRdb keeps in-frame clones, though not all of them. The sample has some 130,000 clones; 70% to 80% are singletons. Sequenced: peripheral blood. These receptors were taken from a man aged 55-75 years with acute or convalescent COVID-19.

The rearrangement joins TRBV11-2 to TRBJ1-1; D uncertain. This CDR3 spans 16 amino acids. CDR1 is SGHAT and CDR2 is FQNNGV in the germline V gene. V was trimmed by 2 bases and J by 2 bases, leaving 15 bases between them. As DNA, the CDR3 is TGTGCCAGCAGCTTATTTAGTCTCAGGTCTAACACTGAAGCTTTCTTT. It encodes CASSLFSLRSNTEAFF.

This chain connects TRBV6-4 to TRBJ2-2; no clear D. With 1 base removed from V and 4 bases from J, the gap between germline ends came to 4 bases. Per germline, CDR1 MRHNA and CDR2 SNTAGT. This CDR3 is 13 amino acids long. Here the CDR3 reads CASSDYSTGELFF. The DNA for the CDR3 is TGTGCCAGCAGTGACTACAGCACCGGGGAGCTGTTTTTT.

J is TRBJ2-1 and V is TRBV28; a possible D gene is TRBD1 (5 bases). V lost 3 bases to trimming and J lost 2 bases, with 8 bases between them. CDR3 size: 14 residues. Germline V gene lookup returns CDR1 MDHEN and CDR2 SYDVKM. CDR3 region: CASSLGQPYNEQFF. Here the CDR3 DNA reads TGTGCCAGCAGTTTGGGGCAACCCTACAATGAGCAGTTCTTC.

The rearrangement links TRBV3-1 (or the pseudogene TRBV3-2) to TRBJ2-1, with a possible D match to TRBD1 (5 bases). V was cut by 3 bases and J by 5 bases, with 14 bases left in between. Germline CDR1 reads LGHDT; CDR2 reads YNNKEL (reference sequence). The CDR3 sequence is 15 residues long. CDR3 sequence: CASSQLWSGNNEQFF. CDR3 nucleotide sequence: TGTGCCAGCAGCCAGCTGTGGTCAGGGAACAATGAGCAGTTCTTC.

V and J are TRBV4-2 and TRBJ1-4; 7 bases agree with TRBD1. The germline CDR1 and CDR2 sequences are LGHNA and YNFKEQ. J gave up 5 bases and V 4 bases, and 4 bases lay outside the gene matches. The CDR3 totals 14 residues. As DNA, the CDR3 is TGTGCCAGCAGCCCGGGACAGCCCAATGAAAAACTGTTTTTT. Protein product: CASSPGQPNEKLFF.

The chain combines TRBV3-1 (or the pseudogene TRBV3-2) with TRBJ2-1; 7 nucleotides line up with TRBD2. Per the germline V gene, CDR1 is LGHDT and CDR2 is YNNKEL (reference sequence). The J segment lost 1 base and the V segment lost 1 base, leaving 4 bases of the junction unmatched. CDR3 length: 16 amino acids. For the CDR3, the DNA is TGTGCCAGCAGCCAAGGGCTAGCGGATTCCTACAATGAGCAGTTCTTC. Protein: CASSQGLADSYNEQFF.

The CDR3 sequence: CSVEDRLAGVGNEQFF. Here the CDR3 DNA reads TGCAGCGTTGAAGACCGACTAGCGGGAGTGGGCAATGAGCAGTTCTTC. This chain uses TRBV29-1 with TRBJ2-1, with 12 bases identical to TRBD2. This CDR3 is built from 16 residues. The J segment lost 6 bases and the V segment lost 0 bases, leaving 6 bases of the junction unmatched. Looked up from germline, CDR1 is SQVTM and CDR2 is ANQGSEA.

This clone has more than one count but fewer than ten. The V gene is TRBV27, the J gene TRBJ1-6; 7 bases fit TRBD1. J lost 7 bases, V lost 2 bases, and 5 bases had no gene match. The CDR3 sequence is 15 residues long. CDR1 and CDR2 (germline): MNHEY, SMNVEV (reference sequence). CDR3 nucleotide sequence: TGTGCCAGCAGTTTAGGACAGGCCGTAAATTCACCCCTCCACTTT. Translation: CASSLGQAVNSPLHF.

A few counts support this clone. The V gene is TRBV28, the J gene TRBJ1-2, with D possibly matching TRBD1 (6 bases). Germline V gene data show CDR1 as MDHEN and CDR2 as SYDVKM. V lost 2 bases and J lost 8, with 12 bases in between. The CDR3 has 13 amino acids. In DNA, the CDR3 is TGTGCCAGCAGTTTAGGACAGAAGGAGGGCTACACCTTC. Its protein is CASSLGQKEGYTF.

This clone showed up just a few times. V and J are TRBV10-3 and TRBJ2-7; 7 bases are shared with TRBD2. J gave up 0 bases and V 2 bases, and 1 base lay outside the gene matches. The CDR3 loop spans 14 amino acids. Germline assignment: CDR1 ENHRY and CDR2 SYGVKD. CDR3 DNA sequence: TGTGCCATCAGTGAGGGGGAGGGCTCCTACGAGCAGTACTTC. It is translated as CAISEGEGSYEQYF.

The table lists this clone with a few counts. The V gene is TRBV28, the J gene TRBJ1-5; TRBD1 aligns across 7 bases. CDR1 is MDHEN, CDR2 SYDVKM, per germline. The junction had 12 bases not matched to a gene; V was cut back by 7 bases and J by 6 bases. The CDR3 loop spans 15 amino acids. CDR3 sequence: CASTLGQTLGQPQHF. The CDR3 DNA is TGTGCCAGCACCTTGGGACAGACTTTAGGTCAGCCCCAGCATTTT.

V is TRBV30 and J is TRBJ1-2, with D perhaps TRBD1 (6 bases). The CDR3 covers 13 residues. CDR1 GTSNPN and CDR2 SVGIG come from the germline V gene (reference sequence). The V end lost 0 bases, the J end lost 4 bases, and 9 bases lay between the germline ends. CDR3: CAWSVRQVYGYTF. The CDR3, as DNA: TGTGCCTGGAGTGTTAGACAGGTCTATGGCTACACCTTC.

The genes are TRBV28 and TRBJ1-2; 12 bases agree with TRBD1. Germline loops: CDR1 MDHEN, CDR2 SYDVKM. After removal of 6 bases from V and 8 bases from J, the junction contained 10 bases not matched to a gene. CDR3 length equals 15 residues. The CDR3, as DNA: TGTGCCAGCAGCAACTTGGGACAGGGGGCGCGAGGCTACACCTTC. This encodes CASSNLGQGARGYTF.

The rearrangement uses TRBV28 and TRBJ1-4; tentative D call: TRBD1 (6 bases). The CDR3 contains 14 residues. CDR1 is MDHEN, CDR2 SYDVKM, per germline. V dropped 4 bases and J dropped 4 bases, with 10 bases sitting between them. This chain's CDR3 is CASSSGHLNEKLFF. CDR3 in DNA: TGTGCCAGCAGTTCGGGACACCTTAATGAAAAACTGTTTTTT.

This clone turned up a few times. The CDR3 sequence: CASSESLAGSSYEQYF. CDR3 DNA sequence: TGTGCCAGCAGTGAATCACTAGCGGGATCCTCCTACGAGCAGTACTTC. V is TRBV2 and J is TRBJ2-7; 10 bases match TRBD2. The CDR3 covers 16 residues. V gave up 2 bases and J gave up 0 bases; unmatched junction bases: 4. Germline V CDR1 and CDR2: SNHLY, FYNNEI. Using reference TRBV2 and TRBJ2-7 for the parts outside the CDR3, the full variable domain is EPEVTQTPSHQVTQMGQEVILRCVPISNHLYFYWYRQILGQKVEFLVSFYNNEISEKSEIFDDQFSVERPDGSNFTLKIRSTKLEDSAMYFCASSESLAGSSYEQYFGPGTRLTVT.

This chain links TRBV7-9 with TRBJ1-2; 9 bases fit TRBD1. Germline trimming cut 5 bases from V and 4 bases from J; bases unmatched to any gene: 8. Germline V gene data show CDR1 as SEHNR and CDR2 as FQNEAQ (reference sequence). The CDR3 spans 15 residues. The CDR3 region has the DNA TGTGCCAGCAGCCCCTGGACAGGGGTGAGCTATGGCTACACCTTC. It codes for CASSPWTGVSYGYTF.

In this sample, this clone turned up once. The chain uses TRBV5-4 and TRBJ1-2; D unclear. Trimming took 4 bases from V and 2 from J, leaving 9 bases between them. Germline V CDR1 and CDR2: SGHNT, YYREEE (reference sequence). This CDR3 region has 13 residues. The CDR3 region is CASSPDGNYGYTF. The CDR3 bases are TGTGCCAGCAGCCCAGACGGGAACTATGGCTACACCTTC. The whole variable domain, remainder taken from reference TRBV5-4 and TRBJ1-2, is ETGVTQSPTHLIKTRGQQVTLRCSSQSGHNTVSWYQQALGQGPQFIFQYYREEENGRGNFPPRFSGLQFPNYSSELNVNALELDDSALYLCASSPDGNYGYTFGSGTRLTVV.

The genes are TRBV4-3 and TRBJ1-1; D might be TRBD1 (6 bases). The V gene's germline CDR1 is LGHNA and CDR2 YSLEER. The CDR3 is 18 amino acids. With 3 bases removed from V and 10 bases from J, the gap between germline ends came to 30 bases. In DNA form, the CDR3 reads TGCGCCAGCAGCCACGGGGTTAAAGGGGGGGCGTCGCTGTTCGCAGCTTTCTTT. This codes for CASSHGVKGGASLFAAFF.

V gene TRBV5-1 combines with J gene TRBJ2-3; 9 bases match TRBD2. The CDR3 length is 15 residues. V lost 0 bases to trimming and J lost 4 bases; unmatched junction nucleotides: 3. Looked up from germline, CDR1 is SGHRS and CDR2 is YFSETQ. The CDR3 region is CASSLAAGGPDTQYF. CDR3 coding DNA: TGCGCCAGCAGCTTGGCGGCGGGAGGGCCAGATACGCAGTATTTT.

The chain carries TRBV7-3 and TRBJ1-6, with 7 bases identical to TRBD1. CDR1 SGHTA and CDR2 FQGTGA come from the germline V gene. J was trimmed by 7 bases and V by 5 bases; bases with no gene match: 5. This CDR3 is built from 14 residues. The CDR3 DNA sequence: TGTGCCAGCAGCGCCGGGACAGACAATTCACCCCTCCACTTT. It codes for CASSAGTDNSPLHF.

In regard to this clone: This same CDR3 is encoded by further DNA sequences in the sample. The chain joins TRBV3-1 (or the pseudogene TRBV3-2) to TRBJ1-1; no definite D call. V was cut by 1 base and J by 3 bases, with 9 bases left in between. The CDR3 runs to 14 residues. The germline V gene has CDR1 LGHDT and CDR2 YNNKEL (reference sequence). CDR3 in DNA: TGTGCCAGCAGCCAAGGAGGCGGCTACACTGAAGCTTTCTTT. Its protein is CASSQGGGYTEAFF.

This clone was observed a handful of times. The chain couples TRBV5-1 to TRBJ2-6, with 9 bases aligning to TRBD1. This CDR3 is built from 15 residues. Germline V gene data show CDR1 as SGHRS and CDR2 as YFSETQ. Trimming cost V 6 bases and J 3 bases; bases outside gene matches: 4. The CDR3 region has the DNA TGCGCCAGCACAGGGACAGGGAATGGGGCCAACGTCCTGACTTTC. Translating gives CASTGTGNGANVLTF.